This T cell receptor (beta chain) was found in a study of T-cell reconstitution after alpha-beta-depleted transplantation in children. Library preparation (for TCRbeta) was performed with unique molecular identifiers. TCRdb ran MiXCR on the PCR reads and lists one entry per CDR3 protein. The sample carries 600,000 to 800,000 distinct CDR3 sequences, under 15% recorded once. General study findings and limits: One year post-transplant, T-cell counts and diversity were largely derived from T cells produced anew. Alpha-beta T cells about two months after transplant reportedly derived from several hundred expanded graft clones. The study traced high day-60 TCRbeta diversity in some patients to surviving recipient T cells and thymic progenitors.

The ends lost 5 bases at V and 0 bases at J; junction bases unmatched: 12. The CDR3 length is 18 residues. The V gene's germline CDR1 is MGHDK and CDR2 SYGVNS. A remark on this clonotype: Its antigen is not known.

V gene TRBV25-1 combines with J gene TRBJ2-1; 8 positions agree with TRBD1. This specimen consisted of PBMCs, obtained before TCRalphabeta/CD19-depleted stem cell transplant. The TCR originated in a girl aged 2-10 years with congenital amegakaryocytic thrombocytopenia, due to receive a stem cell transplant. This chain's CDR3 is CASSPWAGGVRSYNEQFF. CDR3 bases: TGTGCCAGCAGTCCTTGGGCAGGGGGCGTTCGCTCCTACAATGAGCAGTTCTTC.